These 14 T cell receptor beta chains share one sample of origin, sequenced in a study of blood T cell repertoires in COVID-19. Produced via immunoSEQ multiplex PCR; TCRdb's table is partial and in-frame only. The data contain about 170,000 clones, roughly four fifths of them singletons. Sequenced sample: peripheral blood. These receptor sequences come from an elderly woman with acute or convalescent COVID-19.

This clone has only one observation. CDR3 bases: TGTGCCAGCGGGAGAGAGGTTGATGAGCAGTTCTTC. It is translated as CASGREVDEQFF. This chain connects TRBV12-3 or TRBV12-4 to TRBJ2-1, with D perhaps matching TRBD2 (5 bases). The CDR3 has 12 amino acids. V gave up 8 bases and J gave up 8 bases, with 13 bases separating them.

The rearrangement uses TRBV7-9 and TRBJ1-2; maybe TRBD1 (6 bases). V was cut by 7 bases and J by 7 bases, with 16 bases left in between. The germline CDR1 and CDR2 sequences are SEHNR and FQNEAQ (reference sequence). The CDR3 runs to 13 residues. The CDR3 sequence: CASITAGASGYTF. The CDR3 nucleotides read TGTGCCAGCATAACCGCGGGGGCCAGTGGCTACACCTTC.

The V and J genes are TRBV29-1 and TRBJ2-7; 8 nucleotides line up with TRBD1. With 7 bases clipped from V and 7 bases from J, the junction kept 6 bases outside the gene matches. This CDR3 contains 11 residues. In germline, CDR1 is SQVTM, CDR2 ANQGSEA. CDR3 residues: CSARQGNEQYF. CDR3 coding DNA: TGCAGCGCTAGACAGGGGAATGAGCAGTACTTC.

The chain employs TRBV29-1 and TRBJ2-2, with D possibly matching TRBD2 (5 bases). The CDR3 length is 15 residues. The V gene lost 6 bases and the J gene lost 0 bases, with 14 bases spanning the gap. Germline-derived CDR1 and CDR2 are SQVTM and ANQGSEA. The CDR3 protein is CSVRKGGSNTGELFF. The CDR3 DNA is TGCAGCGTAAGAAAGGGCGGGTCGAACACCGGGGAGCTGTTTTTT.

The V gene is TRBV15, the J gene TRBJ1-5; D might be TRBD1 (5 bases). The CDR3 totals 16 residues. Germline V gene lookup returns CDR1 LNHNV and CDR2 YYDKDF (reference sequence). Trimming took 0 bases from V and 9 from J, leaving 18 bases between them. CDR3: CATSRDRGKAGGPQHF. The CDR3 nucleotides read TGTGCCACCAGCAGAGACCGGGGGAAGGCCGGTGGGCCCCAGCATTTT.

This clone was picked up a small number of times. V is TRBV5-1 and J is TRBJ2-3, with D unresolved. The CDR3 has 15 amino acids. Germline CDR1 SGHRS, CDR2 YFSETQ. V was trimmed by 0 bases and J by 4 bases, leaving 12 bases between them. The CDR3 DNA reads TGCGCCAGCAGCTTGGAGTCAGGATCAGCAGATACGCAGTATTTT. Its protein product is CASSLESGSADTQYF.

The V gene is TRBV19, the J gene TRBJ2-7, with 8 positions matching TRBD2. Trimming removed 2 bases from V and 2 bases from J; junction bases left unmatched: 5. This CDR3 region has 15 residues. Looked up from germline, CDR1 is LNHDA and CDR2 is SQIVND (reference sequence). In nucleotides, the CDR3 is TGTGCCAGTAGTATAACTGGACTAGCCGCCTACGAGCAGTACTTC. Translated: CASSITGLAAYEQYF.

V gene TRBV7-2 combines with J gene TRBJ2-3; 9 bases are a match to TRBD2. The trim removed 5 bases at V and 3 bases at J, leaving 3 bases unmatched. Germline CDR1 is SGHTA and CDR2 is FQGNSA. The CDR3 sequence is 14 residues long. The CDR3 region has the DNA TGTGCCAGCAGCCCCGGACTAGCGACAGATACGCAGTATTTT. Its translation: CASSPGLATDTQYF. Full variable domain (remainder filled in from reference TRBV7-2 and TRBJ2-3): GAGVSQSPSNKVTEKGKDVELRCDPISGHTALYWYRQSLGQGLEFLIYFQGNSAPDKSGLPSDRFSAERTGGSVSTLTIQRTQQEDSAVYLCASSPGLATDTQYFGPGTRLTVL.

The V call is TRBV12-3 or TRBV12-4, the J call TRBJ2-1; D is uncertain. CDR3 length: 13 residues. The V end was cut by 6 bases, the J end by 9 bases, with 15 bases between. The CDR3 DNA sequence: TGTGCCAGCAGCGGAGAGTCTAGGAGTGAGCAGTTCTTC. Residues: CASSGESRSEQFF.

This clone was seen once. The V gene is TRBV19, the J gene TRBJ2-7; possibly TRBD1 for D (5 bases). The CDR3 is made up of 13 amino acids. Per germline, CDR1 LNHDA and CDR2 SQIVND (reference sequence). The V end was cut by 4 bases, the J end by 4 bases, with 11 bases between. CDR3 DNA sequence: TGTGCCAGTAGTAATGTGAAGGGGTACGAGCAGTACTTC. Protein: CASSNVKGYEQYF.

Of note for this clone: One base separates it from a far larger clone, so it is likely a read error. The chain recombines TRBV27 with TRBJ2-2; D is undetermined. The CDR3 is 13 amino acids. Trimming cost V 6 bases and J 2 bases, with 7 bases left between them. CDR1 and CDR2 (germline): MNHEY, SMNVEV (reference sequence). CDR3 protein: CASSRTNTGELFF. The CDR3 bases are TGTGCCAGCAGCCGTACTAACACCGGGGAGCTGTTTTTT.

This chain joins TRBV9 and TRBJ1-1; 7 nucleotides match TRBD1. Germline CDR1 SGDLS, CDR2 YYNGEE. The V segment lost 1 base and the J segment 4 bases; nucleotides outside the gene matches: 7. This CDR3 spans 15 amino acids. CDR3 loop: CASSVTGEIGTEAFF. CDR3 bases: TGTGCCAGCAGCGTAACAGGGGAAATCGGCACTGAAGCTTTCTTT.

V usage is TRBV18 and J usage is TRBJ1-1; 11 nucleotides match TRBD1. CDR3 length equals 14 residues. The germline V gene has CDR1 KGHSH and CDR2 LQKENI. The trim removed 6 bases at V and 5 bases at J, leaving 5 bases unmatched. The CDR3 spells CASSPGTGGTEAFF. DNA of the CDR3: TGTGCCAGCTCCCCCGGGACAGGGGGTACTGAAGCTTTCTTT.

This chain connects TRBV5-5 to TRBJ2-7; maybe TRBD1 (6 bases). The CDR3 contains 12 residues. V was cut by 0 bases and J by 5 bases, with 6 bases left in between. The germline V gene has CDR1 SGHKS and CDR2 YYEKEE (reference sequence). The CDR3 here is CASSLDRDEQYF. CDR3 coding DNA: TGTGCCAGCAGCTTGGACAGGGACGAGCAGTACTTC.